One sample yielded the 5 T cell receptor beta chains listed below, sequenced in a study of blood T cells in healthy people across ages (dated by TCRdb to between 2014 and 2017). Receptor libraries were prepared by 5' RACE. The run used an Illumina HiSeq 2500. The second PCR ran for roughly 6 to 11 cycles and used a J-beta primer mix along with a sample-barcoded 5' primer. TCRdb reanalyzed the raw reads on its own, using fastp at Q25 for trimming and MiXCR for clone calling, and kept in-frame beta chains. Each entry merges the rows of one CDR3 protein and shows their most common DNA and genes. The sample has hundreds of thousands of distinct CDR3 sequences on record, about 25% of them singletons. The biggest ten clones account for just under 9.5% of the sample. The same sample was also studied in work on T cells of mothers and their children.

The sample comprised blood. The receptors shown here come from a boy aged 5-17 years in good health.

This clonotype was seen a few times. V is TRBV20-1 and J is TRBJ2-1; 8 bases are a match to TRBD2. This CDR3 has 14 residues. Germline CDR1 and CDR2: DFQATT and SNEGSKA (reference sequence). Trimming cost V 5 bases and J 2 bases; bases outside gene matches: 5. The CDR3 DNA reads as TGCAGTGCTCAAACGGGGGGGCCCTACAATGAGCAGTTCTTC. Its translation is CSAQTGGPYNEQFF.

The V call is TRBV5-6, the J call TRBJ2-1, with 9 positions matching TRBD2. This CDR3 has 15 residues. With 4 bases clipped from V and 5 bases from J, the junction kept 7 bases outside the gene matches. Germline CDR1 and CDR2: SGHDT and YYEEEE. CDR3 sequence (DNA): TGTGCCAGCAGCCCCGGACTAGCGTCAAACAATGAGCAGTTCTTC. Amino acids: CASSPGLASNNEQFF.

Only a few counts were recorded for this clonotype. The chain has TRBV4-1 and TRBJ2-3; 11 bases agree with TRBD2. The germline V gene has CDR1 MGHRA and CDR2 YSYEKL. The CDR3 is 20 amino acids. The J segment lost 3 bases and the V segment lost 0 bases, leaving 14 bases of the junction unmatched. The CDR3: CASSQDFPPGGLAVTDTQYF. The CDR3 nucleotides are TGCGCCAGCAGCCAAGATTTTCCCCCCGGGGGACTAGCGGTGACAGATACGCAGTATTTT.

This clonotype was seen more than once but under ten times. The chain recombines TRBV10-3 with TRBJ2-5, with a weak D call TRBD2 (5 bases). The V gene lost 0 bases and the J gene lost 5 bases, with 13 bases spanning the gap. The CDR3 totals 15 residues. Germline-derived CDR1 and CDR2 are ENHRY and SYGVKD. The CDR3 loop is CAISESRGSGETQYF. The CDR3 bases are TGTGCCATCAGTGAGTCGAGAGGGTCCGGGGAGACCCAGTACTTC.

This clonotype was counted between two and nine times. This chain links TRBV6-5 with TRBJ2-7; 7 positions agree with TRBD1. CDR3 length: 15 residues. Germline V CDR1 and CDR2: MNHEY, SVGAGI. J gave up 0 bases and V 0 bases, and 2 bases lay outside the gene matches. DNA for the CDR3: TGTGCCAGCAGTTACTCGACAGGGAGCTCCTACGAGCAGTACTTC. This translates into CASSYSTGSSYEQYF.